The 29 T cell receptor beta chains listed next were all sequenced from one sample in a study of graft-versus-host responses after intestinal transplantation. These receptors have no known antigen. TCRdb's table, derived via immunoSEQ multiplex PCR, lists solely in-frame clones and lacks some. The table lists around 100,000 clones, less than 90% of them singletons. Material: unstimulated CD4+ T cells sorted from spleen or lymph node cells, obtained before transplant. The source is a human donor who was the organ donor for an intestinal transplant.

J is TRBJ2-5 and V is TRBV5-1, with 13 positions matching TRBD2. Germline V gives CDR1 SGHRS, CDR2 YFSETQ. V lost 4 bases and J lost 0; bases outside the gene matches: 3. CDR3 size: 16 residues. Written as DNA, the CDR3 is TGCGCCAGCAGCCGGGGACTAGCGGGGCACCAAGAGACCCAGTACTTC. It yields the protein CASSRGLAGHQETQYF.

The V gene is TRBV2, the J gene TRBJ1-2; possible D gene TRBD1, 6 bases. The V gene lost 0 bases and the J gene lost 8 bases, with 13 bases spanning the gap. This CDR3 spans 14 amino acids. Germline-derived CDR1 and CDR2 are SNHLY and FYNNEI. In nucleotides, the CDR3 is TGTGCCAGCAGTGAAGCTCTGGGGGCTAGAGGCTACACCTTC. Protein: CASSEALGARGYTF. Complete variable domain (other parts from reference TRBV2 and TRBJ1-2): EPEVTQTPSHQVTQMGQEVILRCVPISNHLYFYWYRQILGQKVEFLVSFYNNEISEKSEIFDDQFSVERPDGSNFTLKIRSTKLEDSAMYFCASSEALGARGYTFGSGTRLTVV.

This clone was seen only once. The rearrangement links TRBV29-1 to TRBJ1-2, with D possibly matching TRBD1 (5 bases). V was shortened by 8 bases and J by 2 bases, with 15 bases between the two germline ends. CDR3 length equals 13 residues. Looked up from germline, CDR1 is SQVTM and CDR2 is ANQGSEA. The CDR3 DNA reads as TGCAGCTCTCTAAAGACAGAAAACTATGGCTACACCTTC. It specifies CSSLKTENYGYTF.

The chain's CDR3 is CASTMGQAYTGELFF. Here the CDR3 DNA reads TGTGCCAGCACGATGGGACAGGCGTACACCGGGGAGCTGTTTTTT. The chain is built from TRBV18 and TRBJ2-2; 8 bases align to TRBD1. Germline assignment: CDR1 KGHSH and CDR2 LQKENI. The CDR3 has 15 residues. The trim removed 8 bases at V and 3 bases at J, leaving 8 bases unmatched. The whole variable domain, remainder taken from reference TRBV18 and TRBJ2-2, is NAGVMQNPRHLVRRRGQEARLRCSPMKGHSHVYWYRQLPEEGLKFMVYLQKENIIDESGMPKERFSAEFPKEGPSILRIQQVVRGDSAAYFCASTMGQAYTGELFFGEGSRLTVL.

In regard to this clone: Different DNA sequences within this sample yield the same CDR3. This rearrangement joins TRBV9 to TRBJ2-7; 7 nucleotides match TRBD2. V dropped 4 bases and J dropped 3; count of bases not matched to a gene: 10. Germline lookup yields CDR1 SGDLS and CDR2 YYNGEE. This CDR3 comprises 15 residues. The CDR3 DNA reads as TGTGCCAGCAGCCCAGAAGGCGGGGGAAGCTACGAGCAGTACTTC. It encodes CASSPEGGGSYEQYF.

V is TRBV28 and J is TRBJ2-7; D call uncertain. The CDR3 has 14 residues. Germline V gene data show CDR1 as MDHEN and CDR2 as SYDVKM. V was trimmed by 5 bases and J by 2 bases, leaving 13 bases between them. CDR3 amino acids: CASSHKRPPYEQYF. CDR3 DNA: TGTGCCAGCAGTCATAAAAGACCCCCCTACGAGCAGTACTTC.

This clone was seen more than once but under ten times. Other DNA sequences in this sample translate to the same CDR3. The chain carries TRBV5-1 and TRBJ1-3; D remains unclear. Germline-derived CDR1 and CDR2 are SGHRS and YFSETQ. V lost 0 bases and J 0 bases, leaving 7 bases between the germline ends. This CDR3 has 15 amino acids. The CDR3: CASSLDSVSGNTIYF. The CDR3 region has the DNA TGCGCCAGCAGCTTGGACAGTGTCTCTGGAAACACCATATATTTT.

The J gene is TRBJ1-2, the V gene TRBV19; TRBD1 is a possible D gene (5 bases). Germline V gives CDR1 LNHDA, CDR2 SQIVND (reference sequence). The length of the CDR3 is 14 residues. V shed 1 base and J shed 7 bases, with 13 bases lying between them. CDR3 amino acids: CASSIVRQGGGYTF. The CDR3 DNA is TGTGCCAGTAGTATAGTGAGGCAGGGCGGTGGCTACACCTTC.

This chain connects TRBV6-5 to TRBJ2-5; D remains ambiguous. CDR3 length: 11 amino acids. V gave up 7 bases and J gave up 4 bases, with 7 bases separating them. Germline V gives CDR1 MNHEY, CDR2 SVGAGI. CDR3 residues: CASTKLETQYF. The CDR3 bases are TGTGCCAGCACCAAACTAGAGACCCAGTACTTC.

The chain employs TRBV6-5 and TRBJ2-3; 7 positions agree with TRBD1. Trimming at V came to 10 bases and at J to 4 bases, leaving 11 bases not matched to a gene. The CDR3 length is 14 residues. CDR1 is MNHEY, CDR2 SVGAGI, per germline. The CDR3 bases are TGTGCCACGCGACAGGGAAGGGTCCCAGATACGCAGTATTTT. It yields the protein CATRQGRVPDTQYF.

In its sample, this clone was seen once. The chain couples TRBV5-1 to TRBJ1-1, with D maybe TRBD1 (6 bases). The length of the CDR3 is 15 residues. V lost 0 bases to trimming and J lost 4 bases, with 13 bases between them. In germline, CDR1 is SGHRS, CDR2 YFSETQ. This CDR3 reads CASSLDEGGSTEAFF. CDR3 in DNA: TGCGCCAGCAGCTTGGATGAGGGGGGATCCACTGAAGCTTTCTTT.

The J gene is TRBJ1-1, the V gene TRBV19; D gene ambiguous. V was clipped by 7 bases and J by 1 base, with 16 bases between them. The CDR3 consists of 15 residues. Per the germline V gene, CDR1 is LNHDA and CDR2 is SQIVND (reference sequence). The CDR3 here is CASTRAVRGNTEAFF. CDR3 DNA sequence: TGTGCCAGTACGAGGGCCGTGCGGGGGAACACTGAAGCTTTCTTT.

The chain links TRBV7-8 to TRBJ2-1, with D possibly matching TRBD2 (6 bases). The CDR3 spans 12 residues. In germline, CDR1 is SGHVS, CDR2 FQNEAQ. Between the trimmed V and J ends, which lost 1 base and 13 bases, there was a span of 11 bases. The CDR3 here is CASSLVRGGQFF. The CDR3 region has the DNA TGTGCCAGCAGCTTAGTCCGGGGAGGACAGTTCTTC.

V is TRBV19 and J is TRBJ1-2; TRBD1 might be the D (6 bases). CDR1 and CDR2 from the germline V gene are LNHDA and SQIVND (reference sequence). This CDR3 contains 14 residues. Deletions cut 5 bases from V and 4 bases from J, with 14 bases between. The CDR3: CASSPLGAVYGYTF. The CDR3 DNA is TGTGCCAGTAGTCCTCTGGGGGCAGTCTATGGCTACACCTTC.

This chain connects TRBV19 to TRBJ2-1; perhaps TRBD2 as D (7 bases). The germline CDR1 and CDR2 sequences are LNHDA and SQIVND (reference sequence). V lost 4 bases, J lost 3 bases, and 13 bases lay in between. The CDR3 length is 15 residues. The CDR3 is CASSKGGGGYNEQFF. Written as DNA, the CDR3 is TGTGCCAGTAGTAAAGGAGGGGGGGGCTACAATGAGCAGTTCTTC.

The chain combines TRBV28 with TRBJ1-5; a possible D gene is TRBD1 (5 bases). CDR3 length equals 16 residues. V lost 4 bases and J 2 bases, leaving 15 bases between the germline ends. The germline V gene has CDR1 MDHEN and CDR2 SYDVKM. CDR3 bases: TGTGCCAGCAGTTCGTGGGGCGGGATGCGCAATCAGCCCCAGCATTTT. Translating gives CASSSWGGMRNQPQHF.

The rearrangement uses TRBV4-2 and TRBJ1-2; D unresolved. Trimming left V 0 bases short and J 2 bases short, with 4 bases between. Germline V gene data show CDR1 as LGHNA and CDR2 as YNFKEQ. This CDR3 has 13 amino acids. CDR3 bases: TGTGCCAGCAGCCAAGAAGGAAACTATGGCTACACCTTC. This encodes CASSQEGNYGYTF.

J is TRBJ2-3 and V is TRBV10-3; a weak D match, TRBD1 (6 bases). This CDR3 has 13 residues. CDR1 and CDR2 (germline): ENHRY, SYGVKD. Trimming left V 8 bases short and J 3 bases short, with 12 bases between. CDR3: CAIRDTITDTQYF. The CDR3 bases are TGTGCCATCCGGGACACTATAACAGATACGCAGTATTTT.

The V gene is TRBV20-1, the J gene TRBJ1-1; the D is unclear. This CDR3 comprises 10 residues. Germline lookup yields CDR1 DFQATT and CDR2 SNEGSKA (reference sequence). V lost 3 bases and J lost 7, with 6 bases in between. CDR3: CSASYSEAFF. As DNA, the CDR3 is TGCAGTGCTAGCTACAGTGAAGCTTTCTTT.

The V gene is TRBV19, the J gene TRBJ1-5, with D perhaps matching TRBD1 (5 bases). CDR1 is LNHDA and CDR2 is SQIVND in the germline V gene (reference sequence). Between the trimmed V and J ends, which lost 5 bases and 2 bases, there was a span of 28 bases. CDR3 length: 20 amino acids. CDR3 bases: TGTGCCAGTAGTCCCAGGGCCGGGACGTTCAGTGAGGTGGGCAATCAGCCCCAGCATTTT. Translation gives CASSPRAGTFSEVGNQPQHF.

The rearrangement joins TRBV4-1 to TRBJ1-2; 7 bases align to TRBD1. The CDR3 has 15 residues. Germline V gene sequence: CDR1 MGHRA, CDR2 YSYEKL. The V gene end was trimmed by 3 bases and the J gene end by 2 bases; junction bases not matched to a gene: 6. The CDR3, as DNA: TGCGCCAGCAGCCACCAGACAGGGCCCAACTATGGCTACACCTTC. As protein: CASSHQTGPNYGYTF.

The gene calls are TRBV19 and TRBJ1-5, with TRBD1 matching over 7 bases. Looked up from germline, CDR1 is LNHDA and CDR2 is SQIVND (reference sequence). With V trimmed by 5 bases and J by 3 bases, 7 bases remained unmatched. The CDR3 sequence is 15 residues long. This CDR3 is CASSQYRGTNQPQHF. Written as DNA, the CDR3 is TGTGCCAGTAGTCAGTACAGGGGTACCAATCAGCCCCAGCATTTT. The variable domain in full, completed from reference TRBV19 and TRBJ1-5, reads DGGITQSPKYLFRKEGQNVTLSCEQNLNHDAMYWYRQDPGQGLRLIYYSQIVNDFQKGDIAEGYSVSREKKESFPLTVTSAQKNPTAFYLCASSQYRGTNQPQHFGDGTRLSIL.

J is TRBJ2-5 and V is TRBV7-6; 8 bases fit TRBD2. V gave up 1 base and J gave up 5 bases; unmatched junction bases: 9. Germline loops: CDR1 SGHVS, CDR2 FNYEAQ. This CDR3 is 16 amino acids long. The CDR3 nucleotides read TGTGCCAGCAGCTTAGGGTTGGTAGCGGGGATCGAGACCCAGTACTTC. Translating it yields CASSLGLVAGIETQYF.

For the CDR3, the DNA is TGTGCCACCTTGGCCCCACTCTACTCTGGGGCCAACGTCCTGACTTTC. It encodes CATLAPLYSGANVLTF. The gene calls are TRBV19 and TRBJ2-6, with unresolved D. The V gene's germline CDR1 is LNHDA and CDR2 SQIVND (reference sequence). V was cut by 10 bases and J by 0 bases, with 16 bases left in between. The CDR3 is 16 amino acids.

This chain joins TRBV7-2 and TRBJ2-5; tentative D call: TRBD1 (6 bases). The CDR3 is 15 amino acids. The germline V gene encodes CDR1 SGHTA and CDR2 FQGNSA. Trimming took 1 base from V and 2 from J, leaving 11 bases between them. CDR3 amino acids: CASSLVSGTQETQYF. As DNA, the CDR3 is TGTGCCAGCAGCTTAGTCTCCGGGACACAAGAGACCCAGTACTTC.

This chain connects TRBV7-3 to TRBJ2-2; D assignment may be TRBD1 or TRBD2 (6 bases each). V dropped 5 bases and J dropped 2 bases, with 18 bases sitting between them. The CDR3 sequence is 17 residues long. Per germline, CDR1 SGHTA and CDR2 FQGTGA. The CDR3 loop reads CASSRNPPGGNTGELFF. The CDR3 nucleotides read TGTGCCAGCAGCCGCAATCCGCCCGGGGGCAACACCGGGGAGCTGTTTTTT.

The V call is TRBV4-1, the J call TRBJ1-5; D gene uncertain. V was pared by 1 base and J by 5 bases, with 6 bases between. This CDR3 is 13 amino acids long. Germline lookup yields CDR1 MGHRA and CDR2 YSYEKL. Written as DNA, the CDR3 is TGCGCCAGCAGCCAAGGACGTGATCAGCCCCAGCATTTT. It is translated as CASSQGRDQPQHF.

The chain recombines TRBV4-1 with TRBJ2-3, with 7 bases matching TRBD2. This CDR3 comprises 16 residues. The V and J ends lost 1 base and 4 bases, in that order; junction bases with no gene match: 8. Germline V gene lookup returns CDR1 MGHRA and CDR2 YSYEKL. The CDR3 bases are TGCGCCAGCAGCCAAGTCCCCGCGGGGGTGGCAGATACGCAGTATTTT. This translates into CASSQVPAGVADTQYF.

Only a few counts were recorded for this clone. The chain employs TRBV18 and TRBJ2-1; D is possibly TRBD1 (5 bases). Trimming stripped 4 bases from V and 5 bases from J, with 9 bases between. The CDR3 length is 13 residues. CDR1 and CDR2 (germline): KGHSH, LQKENI. CDR3 nucleotides: TGTGCCAGCTCACTAGACAGAGACAATGAGCAGTTCTTC. Encoded protein: CASSLDRDNEQFF.